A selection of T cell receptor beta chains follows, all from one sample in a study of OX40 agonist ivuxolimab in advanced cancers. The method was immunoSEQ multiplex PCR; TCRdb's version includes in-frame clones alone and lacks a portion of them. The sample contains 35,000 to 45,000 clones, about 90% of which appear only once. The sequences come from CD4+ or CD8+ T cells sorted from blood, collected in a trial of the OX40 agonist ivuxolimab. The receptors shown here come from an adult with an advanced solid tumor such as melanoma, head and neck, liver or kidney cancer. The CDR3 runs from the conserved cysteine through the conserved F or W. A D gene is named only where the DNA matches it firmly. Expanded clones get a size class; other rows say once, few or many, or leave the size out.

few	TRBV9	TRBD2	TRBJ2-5	TGTGCCAGCAGCGTGAGCGGGGGGGAAAAGGAGACCCAGTACTTC	CASSVSGGEKETQYF
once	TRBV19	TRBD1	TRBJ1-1	TGTGCCAGTAGTATACGGGACAGAAGGGTTGAGGAAGCTTTCTTT	CASSIRDRRVEEAFF
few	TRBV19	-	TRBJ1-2	TGTGCCAGTAGCCCCTGGGGGGGGAACTATGGCTACACCTTC	CASSPWGGNYGYTF
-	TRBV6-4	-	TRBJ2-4	TGTGCCAGCAGTCAAACCTCGGCCGGAGCCAAAAACATTCAGTACTTC	CASSQTSAGAKNIQYF
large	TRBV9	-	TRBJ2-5	TGTGCCAGCAGCCCCCCCGGGGACGCCTCCGGGACCCAGTACTTC	CASSPPGDASGTQYF
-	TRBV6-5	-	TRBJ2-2	TGTGCCAGCAGTTACTCACAGGGTAACACCGGGGAGCTGTTTTTT	CASSYSQGNTGELFF
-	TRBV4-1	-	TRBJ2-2	TGCGCCAGCAGCCAAATCGGGGGGCAAAACACCGGGGAGCTGTTTTTT	CASSQIGGQNTGELFF
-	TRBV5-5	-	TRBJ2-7	TGTGCCAGCAGATTCGGGACGGACTACGAGCAGTACTTC	CASRFGTDYEQYF
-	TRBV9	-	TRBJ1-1	TGTGCCAGCACGAGTGGGATGAACACTGAAGCTTTCTTT	CASTSGMNTEAFF
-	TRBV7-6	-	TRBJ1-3	TGTGCCAGCAGCGCGACAAGTGGAAACACCATATATTTT	CASSATSGNTIYF
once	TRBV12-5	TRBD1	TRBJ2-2	TGTGCTAGTGGCGCCGGGACAGACTACACCGGGGAGCTGTTTTTT	CASGAGTDYTGELFF
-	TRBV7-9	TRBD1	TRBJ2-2	TGTGCCAGCAGCTCGATTGACAGGGGGTATCCCGGGGAGCTGTTTTTT	CASSSIDRGYPGELFF
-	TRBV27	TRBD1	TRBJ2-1	TGTGCCAGCAGTTTATCCTCGGACAGGGGAGGTGAGCAGTTCTTC	CASSLSSDRGGEQFF
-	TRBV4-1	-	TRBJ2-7	TGCGCCAGCAGCCACCACAGGGGGGGTACCTACGAGCAGTACTTC	CASSHHRGGTYEQYF
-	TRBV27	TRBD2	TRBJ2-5	TGTGCCAGCAGTTTAGGCGGGGGGCCCCAAGAGACCCAGTACTTC	CASSLGGGPQETQYF
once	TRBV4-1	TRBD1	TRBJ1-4	TGCGCCAGCAGCCCAACCAGGGGGCTAGGGGAAAAACTGTTTTTT	CASSPTRGLGEKLFF
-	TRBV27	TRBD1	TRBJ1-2	TGTGCCAGCAGTTCCCCGGGACAGGCTTTTTATGGCTACACCTTC	CASSSPGQAFYGYTF
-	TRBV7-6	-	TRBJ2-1	TGTGCCAGCAGCCAAGACAGATACAATGAGCAGTTCTTC	CASSQDRYNEQFF
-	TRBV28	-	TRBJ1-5	TGTGCCAGCAGTTTCAATCAGCCCCAGCATTTT	CASSFNQPQHF
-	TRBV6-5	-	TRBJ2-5	TGTGCCAGCAGTTACACAGGGTACGAGACCCAGTACTTC	CASSYTGYETQYF
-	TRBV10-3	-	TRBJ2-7	TGTGCCATCAGTGAGCTGAGCGAATCCTACGAGCAGTACTTC	CAISELSESYEQYF
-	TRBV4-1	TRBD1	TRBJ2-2	TGCGCCAGCGGAGAACAGGGGGCTGGCGGGGAGCTGTTTTTT	CASGEQGAGGELFF
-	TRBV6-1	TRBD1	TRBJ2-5	TGTGCCAGCACCGGCACAGGGGTGCGGGAGACCCAGTACTTC	CASTGTGVRETQYF
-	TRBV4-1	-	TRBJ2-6	TGCGCCAGCAGCGAAGGAGCTGGGGCCAACGTCCTGACTTTC	CASSEGAGANVLTF
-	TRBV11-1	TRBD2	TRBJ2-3	TGTGCCAGCAGCTTATTAGCGGGGGCGACAGATACGCAGTATTTT	CASSLLAGATDTQYF
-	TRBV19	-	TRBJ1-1	TGTGCCAGTAGTCACAGGACAGATATGAACACTGAAGCTTTCTTT	CASSHRTDMNTEAFF
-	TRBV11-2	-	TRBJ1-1	TGTGCCAGCAGCTTTGGTTGGATCGCTGAAGCTTTCTTT	CASSFGWIAEAFF
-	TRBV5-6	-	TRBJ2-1	TGTGCCAGCAGCGTGTACAATGAGCAGTTCTTC	CASSVYNEQFF
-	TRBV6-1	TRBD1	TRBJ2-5	TGTGCCAGCAGTACGATCACAGGGGGCCAAGAGACCCAGTACTTC	CASSTITGGQETQYF
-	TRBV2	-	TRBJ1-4	TGTGCCAGCAGTGAAGGGGGAGGGACTGAAAAACTGTTTTTT	CASSEGGGTEKLFF
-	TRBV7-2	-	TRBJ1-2	TGTGCCAGCAGTATGGCGAACAGGGCCTATGGCTACACCTTC	CASSMANRAYGYTF
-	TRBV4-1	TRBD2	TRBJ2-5	TGCGCCAGCAGCCAACGCGGACTAGAAGAGACCCAGTACTTC	CASSQRGLEETQYF
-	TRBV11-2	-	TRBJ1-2	TGTGCCAGCAGCTTAGATAGGGACCACTGGGAGGAAGGAAACACCTTC	CASSLDRDHWEEGNTF
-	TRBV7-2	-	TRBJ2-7	TGTGCCAGCAGCTTTCAAGGGGATGGGAACTACGAGCAGTACTTC	CASSFQGDGNYEQYF
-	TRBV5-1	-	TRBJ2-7	TGCGCCAGCAGCCCCACGGACAGAGAAACCTACGAGCAGTACTTC	CASSPTDRETYEQYF
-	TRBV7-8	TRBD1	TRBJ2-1	TGTGCCAGCAGCCGGACAGGGAAGGGCTACAATGAGCAGTTCTTC	CASSRTGKGYNEQFF
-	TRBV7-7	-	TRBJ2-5	TGTGCCAGCAGCTTAACCCTGCCAGGGGCCGGCCAAGAGACCCAGTACTTC	CASSLTLPGAGQETQYF
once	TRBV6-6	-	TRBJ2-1	TGTGCCAGCAGTTACCCCCCGGGACTGAACAATGAGCAGTTCTTC	CASSYPPGLNNEQFF
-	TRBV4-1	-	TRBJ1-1	TGCGCCAGCAGCCGGGCGGGGGGTTCGAACACTGAAGCTTTCTTT	CASSRAGGSNTEAFF
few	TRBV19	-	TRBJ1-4	TGTGCCAGTAGGATAGGGCCAGGGAGTGATGAAAAACTGTTTTTT	CASRIGPGSDEKLFF
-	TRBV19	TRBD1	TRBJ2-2	TGTGCCAGTAGGATGACCGGGACAGGGAACACCGGGGAGCTGTTTTTT	CASRMTGTGNTGELFF
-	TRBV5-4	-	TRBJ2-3	TGTGCCAGCAGCCCCGGGGTAGGCTTAACAGATACGCAGTATTTT	CASSPGVGLTDTQYF
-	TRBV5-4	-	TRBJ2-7	TGTGCCAGCAGCCCCGCGGGGGCCGGGAACGAGCAGTACTTC	CASSPAGAGNEQYF
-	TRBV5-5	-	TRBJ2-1	TGTGCCAGCAGCTTCCGGCCCCCCGAGAGTGAGCAGTTCTTC	CASSFRPPESEQFF
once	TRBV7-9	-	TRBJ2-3	TGTGCCAGCAGTCCCTCCCCTATCGATACGCAGTATTTT	CASSPSPIDTQYF
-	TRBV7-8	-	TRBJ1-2	TGTGCCAGCAGCTCCCCCGGGACCCCTATTTATGGCTACACCTTC	CASSSPGTPIYGYTF
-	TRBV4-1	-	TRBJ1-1	TGCGCCAGCAGCCAAGGGAGGGACACTGAAGCTTTCTTT	CASSQGRDTEAFF
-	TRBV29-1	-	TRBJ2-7	TGCAGCGTTGAAGAGGGAGGGGGCTCTTACGAGCAGTACTTC	CSVEEGGGSYEQYF
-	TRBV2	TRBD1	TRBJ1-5	TGTGCCAGCAGTGAAATGGGACAGGGACTCAATCAGCCCCAGCATTTT	CASSEMGQGLNQPQHF
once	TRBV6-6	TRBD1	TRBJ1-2	TGTGCCAGCAGTTACTCGATCACAGGGGGCAACTATGGCTACACCTTC	CASSYSITGGNYGYTF
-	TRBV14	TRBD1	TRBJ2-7	TGTGCCAGCAGCCCCCGGGACAGGGGCCCCTACGAGCAGTACTTC	CASSPRDRGPYEQYF
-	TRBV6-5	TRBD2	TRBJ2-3	TGTGCCAGCAGTTACTCGAGCGGGGGTTCCACAGATACGCAGTATTTT	CASSYSSGGSTDTQYF
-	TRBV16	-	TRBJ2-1	TGTGCCAGCAGCCGGGGGGTCCTCTACAATGAGCAGTTCTTC	CASSRGVLYNEQFF
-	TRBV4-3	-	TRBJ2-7	TGCGCCAGCAGCCCAGTGCAGGGGCCCTACGAGCAGTACTTC	CASSPVQGPYEQYF
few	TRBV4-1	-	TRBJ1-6	TGCGCCAGCAGCCAAGTCGGACACCCCGCCGCCCTCCACTTT	CASSQVGHPAALHF